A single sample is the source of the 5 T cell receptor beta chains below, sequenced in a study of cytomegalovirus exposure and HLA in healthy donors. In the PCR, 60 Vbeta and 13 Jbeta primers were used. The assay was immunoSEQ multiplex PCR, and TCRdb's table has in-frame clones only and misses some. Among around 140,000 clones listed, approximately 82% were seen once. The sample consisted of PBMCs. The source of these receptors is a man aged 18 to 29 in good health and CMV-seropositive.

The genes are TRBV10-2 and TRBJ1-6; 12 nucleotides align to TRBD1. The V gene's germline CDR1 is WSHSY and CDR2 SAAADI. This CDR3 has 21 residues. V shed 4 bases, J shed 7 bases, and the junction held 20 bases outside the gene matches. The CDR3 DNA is TGCGCCAGCAGTGGCAGGTCTGGGGAGGGGACAGGGGGCGCCTTGAATTCACCCCTCCACTTT. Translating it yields CASSGRSGEGTGGALNSPLHF.

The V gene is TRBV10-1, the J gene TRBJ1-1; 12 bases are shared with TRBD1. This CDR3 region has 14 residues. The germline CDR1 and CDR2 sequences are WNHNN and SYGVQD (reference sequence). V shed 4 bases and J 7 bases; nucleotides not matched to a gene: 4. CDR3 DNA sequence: TGCGCCAGCAGTGGGGACAGGGGGCAAGTTGAAGCTTTCTTT. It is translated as CASSGDRGQVEAFF.

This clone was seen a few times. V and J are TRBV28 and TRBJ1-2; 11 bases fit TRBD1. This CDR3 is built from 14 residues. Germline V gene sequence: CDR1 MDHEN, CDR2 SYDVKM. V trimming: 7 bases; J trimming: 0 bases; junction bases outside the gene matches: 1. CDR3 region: CASKDRGPNYGYTF. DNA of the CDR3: TGTGCCAGCAAGGACAGGGGGCCTAACTATGGCTACACCTTC.

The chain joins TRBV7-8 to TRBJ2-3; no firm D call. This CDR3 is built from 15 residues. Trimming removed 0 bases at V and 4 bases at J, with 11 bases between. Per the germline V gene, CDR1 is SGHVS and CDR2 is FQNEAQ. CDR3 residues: CASSLAIRVPDTQYF. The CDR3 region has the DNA TGTGCCAGCAGCTTAGCGATCCGGGTCCCAGATACGCAGTATTTT.

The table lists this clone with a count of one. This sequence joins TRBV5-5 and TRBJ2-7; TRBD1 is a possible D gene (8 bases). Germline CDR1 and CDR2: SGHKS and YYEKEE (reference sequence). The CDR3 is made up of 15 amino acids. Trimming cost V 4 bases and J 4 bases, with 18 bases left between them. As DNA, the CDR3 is TGTGCCAGCAGCCCAGTGGGAGGGACAGGATACGAGCAGTACTTC. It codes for CASSPVGGTGYEQYF.